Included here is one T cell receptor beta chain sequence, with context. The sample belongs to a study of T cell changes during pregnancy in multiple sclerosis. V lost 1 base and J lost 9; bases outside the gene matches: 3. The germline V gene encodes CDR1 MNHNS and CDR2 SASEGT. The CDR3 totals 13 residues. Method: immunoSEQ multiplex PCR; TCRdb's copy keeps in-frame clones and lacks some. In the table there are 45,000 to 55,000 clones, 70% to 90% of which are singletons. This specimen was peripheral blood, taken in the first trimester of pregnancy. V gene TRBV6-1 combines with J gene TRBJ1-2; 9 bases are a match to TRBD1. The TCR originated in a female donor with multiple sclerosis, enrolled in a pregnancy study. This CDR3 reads CASSEGGQGSYTF. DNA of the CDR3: TGTGCCAGCAGTGAAGGCGGACAGGGGAGCTACACCTTC.